This T cell receptor beta chain was captured in a study of T cells in Graves' hyperthyroidism and ophthalmopathy (dated by TCRdb to the late 2010s). Background on the whole study: Peripheral blood was sampled at the time of initial diagnosis, prior to any treatment. Prospective prediction of ophthalmopathy was tested in an independent validation cohort of 18 hyperthyroidism patients and 15 to 17 patients who later progressed to ophthalmopathy. After blood sampling, hyperthyroidism patients were treated with methimazole at a starting dose of 30 mg daily, and ophthalmopathy patients were treated with high-dose intravenous methylprednisolone. The paper describes TCR Vbeta CDR3 sequencing of 120 to 150 peripheral blood samples, made up of roughly 40 ophthalmopathy patients, more than 70 hyperthyroidism patients and 17 progressor patients. To identify TCR V-J signatures that set the groups apart, the researchers used a discovery cohort of 90 to 100 patients, made up of 40 to 45 with Graves' ophthalmopathy and about 60 with stable Graves' hyperthyroidism. The roughly 90 discovery patients were divided at random into training and test sets in a 7:3 ratio. In six Graves' hyperthyroidism patients, the study also compared T-cell repertoires from thyroid tissue with T-cell repertoires from blood. The research as a whole found: Blood samples also contained most of the expanded thyroid clonotypes (frequency above 0.001), which suggests that blood repertoires may reflect thyroid immune responses. In cross-validation, a model built on a 13 V-J signature told ophthalmopathy apart from stable hyperthyroidism with 87.88% sensitivity and around 83% specificity, and in testing the same model reached 80%/75%. In validation, progression to ophthalmopathy was predicted by the model with almost 71% sensitivity and about 72% specificity, a median of about 6.8 months before onset. Sample size was not statistically predetermined, and blinding of investigators to group allocation was not performed.

Stable Graves' hyperthyroidism was defined as no progression to ophthalmopathy during 18 months of follow-up. Hyperthyroidism patients were aged 18 to 65 years and newly diagnosed, with disease duration of less than 2 months. The study excluded patients with uncontrolled infections, other autoimmune diseases, pregnancy or lactation. Diagnoses were established on the basis of clinical symptoms, serum thyroxine and TRAb, thyroid ultrasound, and orbital computed tomography. PBMCs were isolated from more than 9 ml of fresh peripheral blood by Ficoll-Paque density gradient centrifugation. Total RNA was extracted with Trizol reagent, and quality was checked on an Agilent 2100 Bioanalyzer. The V end loses 7 bases and the J end loses 4 bases, and a stretch of 20 bases separates them. From a lookup of the germline V gene, CDR1 and CDR2 are MDHEN and SYDVKM. The CDR3 contains 17 residues, cysteine and phenylalanine counted. Left in the record is the CDR3 DNA by itself, 51 bases read in frame from the first base.

This clonotype was seen at least ten times. Its antigen is currently not known. No base quality information exists; no much larger clone differs at one position. TCR beta CDR3 regions were amplified from RNA transcripts. For the first round of RT-PCR on the TCR CDR3, the HTBI primer set was used together with the Qiagen OneStep RT-PCR kit. Libraries were constructed in a second round of multiplex PCR, after which size selection and purification were performed. Libraries were sequenced paired-end with 100 bp reads on an Illumina HiSeq2000. In the original analysis: SOAPnuke was used to process the raw data, with reads discarded if the reads contained adapters or uncalled bases, had a mean Phred below 15, or lacked an exact constant-primer or identifier match. High-quality paired reads were merged with COPE v1.2.5, and unique nucleotide sequences were defined as clonotypes. Clonotypes were aligned to IMGT TRBV, TRBD and TRBJ reference segments using MiTCR v1.1. Analysis was restricted to V-J combinations with a frequency above 0.0001, which covered just over 98% of repertoires. A TCS score was defined as the ratio of F50 (clonal expansion) to E x V (chaos), with BLOSUM62-based TCRdist applied between CDR3 peptides within each V-J. Welch's t-statistics and random forest reduced around 510 V-J features to 13, which were used in a naive Bayes classifier (R e1071). TCRdb handled the public reads itself, with Q25 trimming in fastp and clone calling in MiXCR, and kept productive beta chains. Each CDR3 protein gets just one entry, which takes the most common genes and DNA from the rows behind it. TCRdb, not the authors, supplied the V and J calls. The sample yields approximately 630,000 distinct CDR3 sequences; 16% were counted once. The top ten clonotypes cover 3.8% of the sample.

The sequencing sample was made of blood. The sequence is built from TRBV28 and TRBJ2-6; the D gene is perhaps TRBD1, from 5 matching bases. This clonotype originated in a woman aged 25 to 45 with Graves' hyperthyroidism. The sequenced DNA is TGTGCCAGCAAGGTCCTTGCAGAACCAGGGGGGGCCAACGTCCTGACTTTC. This is translated as CASKVLAEPGGANVLTF.